These T cell receptor beta chains were read from a single sample in a study of shared clonotypes between healthy human individuals. Data came from immunoSEQ multiplex PCR; TCRdb stores just in-frame clones and leaves some out. The sample has some 2,500,000 clones; under 95% are singletons. The sample consisted of naive CD4+ T cells from PBMCs. The source of these receptors is a man in his late teens or twenties in good health. Some clones in this sample may be carry-over from other donors' samples. Each CDR3 is given without its conserved first and last residue.

>TRBV5-1
ASSSTGPSGNTIY
>TRBV28
ATVARLGGYT
>TRBV27
ASSLVPLVYNSPLH
>TRBV7-2
ASSLLAGNPDTQY
>TRBV5-4
ASSSKTDFQETQY
>TRBV11-2
ASSLSRAPSSGGT
>TRBV4-2
ASSQDPGSFGGF
>TRBV9
ASSVETAQGGGYT
>TRBV5-1
ASSLSSGETQY
>TRBV5-4
ASSIRTGKKEQY
>TRBV7-2
ASSLGTGGSGNTIY
>TRBV27
ASSLGERTNEQF
>TRBV18
ASSSSATVDTIY
>TRBV19
ASSIGAANSGNTIY
>TRBV5-5
ASSLSVDRGGQPQH
>TRBV29-1
SSLVPGSGYT
>TRBV15
ATSRDHGKGTEAF
>TRBV15
ATSSQGQETQY
>TRBV7-9
ASSLGDRGEGASYEQY
>TRBV7-2
ASSSQGTTRSETQY
>TRBV6-1
ASSASVSEKLF
>TRBV28
ATASAGAWNIQY
>TRBV5-8
ASSNRGHSLGYT
>TRBV7-9
ASSSSGAGYT
>TRBV9
ASSASSGPAELF
>TRBV2
ASSVQGQGTQY
>TRBV9
ASSVMTSGSNEQF
>TRBV29-1
SVLSGSSYNEQF
>TRBV4-2
ASSQERAYEQY
>TRBV28
ASSRLGGLVDWPPLH
>TRBV10-3
AISRRAGEAGELF
>TRBV5-1
ASSLVPGLSNTGELF
>TRBV27
ASSLRDAAGELF
>TRBV7-2
ASSLATGANYGYT
>TRBV5-1
ASSPGLAVSTDTQY
>TRBV18
ASSPPLGTSGPRDQETQY
>TRBV6-1
ASSDPLLRYGYT